This TCR beta chain was recorded in a study of shared clonotypes between healthy human individuals. Trimming took off 0 bases at V and 9 bases at J, with 9 bases between the two ends. There are 12 residues in the CDR3. Germline values: CDR1 GTSNPN, CDR2 SVGIG (reference sequence). What was sequenced on ten immunoSEQ deep assay plates was unsorted PBMC DNA. Sequencing used immunoSEQ multiplex PCR; TCRdb keeps in-frame clones, though not all of them. The data hold 450,000 to 600,000 clones, with around 74% observed a single time. A few counts support this clone. Tens of millions of PBMCs supplied genomic DNA for unsorted samples.

The sequence was obtained from a woman aged 40 to 55 in good health. Some clones in this sample may be carry-over from other donors' samples. The chain combines TRBV30 with TRBJ2-1; no clear D gene. Sequenced input: PBMCs. The CDR3 protein is CAWSVIGGEQFF. CDR3 sequence (DNA): TGTGCCTGGAGTGTAATAGGCGGTGAGCAGTTCTTC. Based on the CDR3 plus reference TRBV30 and TRBJ2-1, the full variable domain is SQTIHQWPATLVQPVGSPLSLECTVEGTSNPNLYWYRQAAGRGLQLLFYSVGIGQISSEVPQNLSASRPQDRQFILSSKKLLLSDSGFYLCAWSVIGGEQFFGPGTRLTVL.